Following are 25 T cell receptor beta chains from one sample sequenced in a study of tumor-infiltrating lymphocytes in primary liver carcinoma. The study extracted blood RNA from unsorted whole blood and also extracted germline DNA. From roughly 470 ng total RNA, TCR beta cDNA was generated with a primer in the constant region. Slightly modified ARM-PCR served as the procedure for the TCR beta libraries. These libraries came from three rounds of nested multiplex PCR. Two initial PCR rounds of around 9 cycles each paired TRBV1-TRBV30 forward primers with a C-beta reverse primer. One entry per CDR3 protein, called by TCRdb with MiXCR from the multiplex PCR reads. The table shows 310,000 or so distinct CDR3 sequences, with 45% to 70% occurring only once. Sequenced: peripheral blood. The receptor set was obtained from a woman aged 30 to 39 with primary liver carcinoma and hepatitis B virus infection.

The DNA for the CDR3 is TGTGCCAGCAGCCGACCTGGGATAGGGGCCCATGAGCAGTTCTTC. Amino acids: CASSRPGIGAHEQFF. The gene calls are TRBV6-2 or TRBV6-3 and TRBJ2-1; D might be TRBD1 (5 bases). The V gene lost 6 bases and the J gene lost 8 bases, with 20 bases spanning the gap. Germline lookup yields CDR1 MNHEY and CDR2 SVGEGT. This CDR3 is built from 15 residues.

On this clonotype itself: It may be a read error: a sequence one base away is much more abundant. No conserved phenylalanine or tryptophan is present at the end of the CDR3, so a read error is the likely explanation. The rearrangement uses TRBV6-5 and TRBJ2-7, with D possibly being TRBD2 (5 bases). The germline V and J ends were trimmed by 0 bases and 0 bases, with 6 bases remaining between them. The CDR3 consists of 14 residues. CDR1 and CDR2 (germline): MNHEY, SVGAGI. The CDR3: CASSYSGSSYEQYL. CDR3 DNA sequence: TGTGCCAGCAGTTACTCAGGGAGCTCCTACGAGCAGTACCTC.

The chain combines TRBV11-1 with TRBJ2-7; perhaps D is TRBD1 or TRBD2 (6 bases each). The CDR3 extends over 17 amino acids. Deletions cut 3 bases from V and 6 bases from J, with 24 bases between. CDR1 and CDR2 from the germline V gene are SGHAT and FQDESV (reference sequence). The CDR3 sequence is CASSLVSGGLRDCEQYF. In DNA, the CDR3 is TGTGCCAGCAGCTTGGTTTCCGGGGGCTTAAGGGACTGCGAGCAGTACTTC.

A few counts support this clonotype. The V gene is TRBV13, the J gene TRBJ2-1, with 8 bases lining up with TRBD1. The CDR3 is 14 amino acids. With V trimmed by 7 bases and J by 3 bases, 5 bases remained unmatched. Germline V gene data show CDR1 as PRHDT and CDR2 as FYEKMQ (reference sequence). CDR3 amino acids: CASNDRGSYNEQFF. CDR3 nucleotides: TGTGCCAGCAACGACAGGGGAAGCTACAATGAGCAGTTCTTC.

In regard to this clonotype: It may be a read error: a sequence one base away is much more abundant. This chain joins TRBV6-5 and TRBJ2-1; 8 positions agree with TRBD2. The ends lost 4 bases at V and 7 bases at J; junction bases unmatched: 9. The CDR3 is 15 amino acids. CDR1 is MNHEY, CDR2 SVGAGI, per germline. CDR3 nucleotides: TGTGCCAGCAGTTGGACTAGCAGGAGTACGAATGAGCAGTTCTTC. Translated: CASSWTSRSTNEQFF.

The chain recombines TRBV7-9 with TRBJ2-1; TRBD1 is a possible D gene (6 bases). Trimming left V 1 base short and J 3 bases short, with 7 bases between. Germline CDR1 reads SEHNR; CDR2 reads FQNEAQ (reference sequence). The length of the CDR3 is 14 residues. The CDR3 bases are TGTGCCAGCAGCTTAGGAGGGGGCTACAATGAGCAGTTCTTC. Amino acid sequence: CASSLGGGYNEQFF.

Turning to this clonotype: This CDR3 fails to terminate in the conserved phenylalanine or tryptophan, so it likely reflects a read error. V gene TRBV13 combines with J gene TRBJ2-3, with D maybe TRBD1 (5 bases). Trimming left V 4 bases short and J 0 bases short, with 20 bases between. Germline V gives CDR1 PRHDT, CDR2 FYEKMQ (reference sequence). The CDR3 is made up of 18 amino acids. The CDR3 loop reads CASSSPSPDTESTDTQYL. The CDR3, as DNA: TGTGCCAGCAGCTCTCCTTCACCGGACACTGAGAGCACAGATACGCAGTATTTG.

The chain has TRBV20-1 and TRBJ1-6; D remains ambiguous. Germline lookup yields CDR1 DFQATT and CDR2 SNEGSKA (reference sequence). The CDR3 consists of 14 residues. V lost 2 bases to trimming and J lost 7 bases, with 12 bases between them. The CDR3 region has the DNA TGCAGTGCTAGATTCGGGAGCGAGAATTCACCCCTCCACTTT. It translates to CSARFGSENSPLHF.

Note on this clonotype: One base away lies a much larger clone, so this may be a sequencing read error. The chain uses TRBV6-1 and TRBJ2-1; D possibly corresponds to TRBD1 (5 bases). Germline loops: CDR1 MNHNS, CDR2 SASEGT. Trimming cost V 10 bases and J 10 bases, with 20 bases left between them. CDR3 size: 13 residues. The CDR3 DNA follows: TGTGCCAACCTGGCCCGAATAGCAGGGGAGCAGTTCTTC. Amino acid sequence: CANLARIAGEQFF.

This clonotype has only a few counts. This sequence joins TRBV7-9 and TRBJ1-1, with D maybe TRBD1 (5 bases). Trimming cost V 7 bases and J 3 bases, with 21 bases left between them. The CDR3 extends over 16 amino acids. Germline V CDR1 and CDR2: SEHNR, FQNEAQ (reference sequence). CDR3 nucleotides: TGTGCCAGCACCCCTCTTCGGGGCAGGGAGGACACTGAAGCTTTCTTT. Its translation: CASTPLRGREDTEAFF.

As to this clonotype: A much larger clone differs from this one at a single base, so this may be a read error. The rearrangement joins TRBV28 to TRBJ2-2; TRBD2 matches at 7 bases. This CDR3 has 19 residues. Looked up from germline, CDR1 is MDHEN and CDR2 is SYDVKM. The CDR3 bases are TGTGCCAGCAGTTTGGCCGACCCGCTAGCGGTTATGAACATCGGGGAGCTGTTTTTT. Translating gives CASSLADPLAVMNIGELFF.

The rearrangement links TRBV5-6 to TRBJ2-7; tentative D call: TRBD2 (5 bases). CDR1 is SGHDT, CDR2 YYEEEE, per germline. The CDR3 is 15 residues long. The V end was cut by 1 base, the J end by 1 base, with 12 bases between. CDR3 sequence (DNA): TGTGCCAGCAGCTTGCTGGCGGGCCGATCCTACGAGCAGTACTTC. It yields the protein CASSLLAGRSYEQYF. Filled out from reference TRBV5-6 and TRBJ2-7, the complete variable domain reads DAGVTQSPTHLIKTRGQQVTLRCSPKSGHDTVSWYQQALGQGPQFIFQYYEEEERQRGNFPDRFSGHQFPNYSSELNVNALLLGDSALYLCASSLLAGRSYEQYFGPGTRLTVT.

This clonotype was recorded a few times. At one end, the junction sequence differs from germline, possibly due to a read error. The chain joins TRBV5-5 to TRBJ1-1; 7 nucleotides line up with TRBD1. This CDR3 is 14 amino acids long. Per germline, CDR1 SGHKS and CDR2 YYEKEE (reference sequence). CDR3 in DNA: TGTGCCAGCAGCGTGGGACAGCAGTACACTGAAGCTGTCTTT. This codes for CASSVGQQYTEAVF.

To note about this clonotype: A much larger clonotype is one base distant, so this may be a read error. The gene calls are TRBV10-3 and TRBJ1-5, with D perhaps matching TRBD1 (5 bases). This CDR3 has 13 amino acids. The germline V gene encodes CDR1 ENHRY and CDR2 SYGVKD. The CDR3 sequence is CTIGDRNNQPQHF. CDR3 nucleotides: TGTACCATCGGGGACCGAAATAATCAGCCCCAGCATTTT.

About this clonotype: Relative to the germline gene, one junction end is altered; a read error may explain this. The chain links TRBV11-2 to TRBJ2-1; no firm D call. Per the germline V gene, CDR1 is SGHAT and CDR2 is FQNNGV. The length of the CDR3 is 15 residues. The CDR3 nucleotides read TGTGCCAGCAGCTTGAAGGCTAGTCGGCACAATGGGCAGTTCTTC. Amino acids: CASSLKASRHNGQFF.

Comments on this clonotype: With a much larger clone just one base away, this may be a read error. V usage is TRBV24-1 and J usage is TRBJ2-1; D assignment may be TRBD1 or TRBD2 (5 bases each). Germline loops: CDR1 KGHDR, CDR2 SFDVKD. The CDR3 runs to 16 residues. The CDR3 coding sequence is TGTGACACCAGTGATTTTCCGGGACGCTCCTACAATGAGCAGTTCTTC. Translated: CDTSDFPGRSYNEQFF.

As to this clonotype: At one boundary the junction diverges from the germline segment, which might be a read error. The V and J genes are TRBV12-3 or TRBV12-4 and TRBJ2-2; perhaps D is TRBD1 or TRBD2 (5 bases each). This CDR3 comprises 15 residues. CDR3: CASSPRSAGDGEPFF. CDR3 in DNA: TGTGCCAGCAGTCCAAGATCCGCCGGGGACGGGGAGCCGTTTTTT.

This clonotype was counted a single time. An end of the junction does not agree with germline; a read error may underlie this. The chain couples TRBV13 to TRBJ1-1; D perhaps matches TRBD1 (6 bases). The CDR3 contains 17 residues. Germline CDR1 reads PRHDT; CDR2 reads FYEKMQ (reference sequence). The CDR3 protein is CTSGLGGFGIGGTEAFF. CDR3 sequence (DNA): TGTACCAGCGGCTTAGGAGGGTTTGGTATTGGGGGCACTGAGGCTTTCTTT. Combining the CDR3 with reference TRBV13 and TRBJ1-1 gives the whole variable domain AAGVIQSPRHLIKEKRETATLKCYPIPRHDTVYWYQQGPGQDPQFLISFYEKMQSDKGSIPDRFSAQQFSDYHSELNMSSLELGDSALYFCTSGLGGFGIGGTEAFFGQGTRLTVV.

With respect to this clonotype: This may arise from a read error, as a much more abundant clone is one base away. The rearrangement links TRBV6-5 to TRBJ2-1, with no clear D. The CDR3 length is 14 residues. CDR1 is MNHEY, CDR2 SVGAGI, per germline. V shed 7 bases and J shed 0 bases, with 10 bases lying between them. The CDR3 coding sequence is TGTGCCAGCAATGGAACGGGCTCCTACAATGAGCAGTTCTTC. Its protein is CASNGTGSYNEQFF.

This clonotype was seen many times. The rearrangement joins TRBV11-3 to TRBJ2-1; TRBD2 agrees at 8 bases. CDR1 and CDR2 (germline): SGHNT, YENEEA. The V segment lost 6 bases and the J segment 3 bases; nucleotides outside the gene matches: 7. This CDR3 is 15 amino acids long. CDR3 amino acids: CASSVAGGYYNEQFF. The DNA of the CDR3 is TGTGCCAGCAGTGTGGCGGGAGGTTACTACAATGAGCAGTTCTTC.

This clonotype was counted at least ten times. This chain joins TRBV11-2 and TRBJ1-4; 7 nucleotides agree with TRBD1. After removal of 1 base from V and 7 bases from J, the junction contained 6 bases not matched to a gene. CDR3 length: 15 residues. Germline V CDR1 and CDR2: SGHAT, FQNNGV. The DNA for the CDR3 is TGTGCCAGCAGCTTAGGCAACTCAGGGGGTGAAAAACTGTTTTTT. Its translation: CASSLGNSGGEKLFF. The variable domain in full, with the rest retrieved from reference TRBV11-2 and TRBJ1-4, is EAGVAQSPRYKIIEKRQSVAFWCNPISGHATLYWYQQILGQGPKLLIQFQNNGVVDDSQLPKDRFSAERLKGVDSTLKIQPAKLEDSAVYLCASSLGNSGGEKLFFGSGTQLSVL.

Remarks on this clonotype: The junction shows a germline mismatch at one end, possibly a read error. V usage is TRBV11-3 and J usage is TRBJ2-2; D might be TRBD1 or TRBD2, each matching 5 bases. This CDR3 has 16 residues. Germline values: CDR1 SGHNT, CDR2 YENEEA. In DNA, the CDR3 is TGTGTCAGCAGCGAACGGGGCACCATACTGTCCGGGGAGCTGTTATTT. It translates to CVSSERGTILSGELLF.

This clonotype turned up a few times. V is TRBV6-1 and J is TRBJ2-5; 8 bases map to TRBD1. Trimming removed 5 bases from V and 4 bases from J; junction bases left unmatched: 9. Germline CDR1 reads MNHNS; CDR2 reads SASEGT. The CDR3 is 15 residues long. For the CDR3, the DNA is TGTGCCAGCAGTCAACCCCGGGGACAGGTAGAGACCCAGTACTTC. It translates to CASSQPRGQVETQYF.

Comments on this clonotype: This may be a read error, as it is one base from a much larger clone. V is TRBV5-4 and J is TRBJ2-5, with a possible D match to TRBD2 (6 bases). The germline V gene has CDR1 SGHNT and CDR2 YYREEE (reference sequence). There are 15 residues in the CDR3. The CDR3 nucleotides are TGTACCAGCAGCTTCACGGCTAGCGCGCAAGAGACCCAGTACTTC. Translation: CTSSFTASAQETQYF.

This clonotype has more than one count but fewer than ten. This CDR3 reads CASSQGAGGPGEQYF. Written as DNA, the CDR3 is TGCGCCAGCAGCCAAGGAGCGGGAGGGCCAGGAGAGCAGTACTTC. The chain is built from TRBV4-1 and TRBJ2-7; TRBD2 agrees at 10 bases. The CDR3 length is 15 residues. Germline CDR1 and CDR2: MGHRA and YSYEKL. V lost 1 base, J lost 7 bases, and 7 bases stayed unmatched.